One TCR beta chain is described in this entry. Antigen unknown. This CDR3 comprises 16 residues. V was clipped by 6 bases and J by 5 bases; unmatched bases: 8. Germline CDR1 and CDR2: SGHTA and FQGTGA. TCRdb keeps only in-frame clones here, not all; method: immunoSEQ multiplex PCR. The table records approximately 72,000 clones, around four fifths of them present only once. These data belong to a study of neoadjuvant anti-PD-1 for oral cavity cancer. The patients had HPV-negative, locally advanced oral cavity squamous cell carcinoma. Analysis of PBMCs was direct, with no culture step. Findings and limits, study-wide: Pretreatment Treg/Th17 ratio correlated inversely with post-treatment tumor clonality. TCR analyses covered only a few patients per response group.

The sequences come from PBMCs, collected before nivolumab (anti-PD-1) treatment. The chain has TRBV7-3 and TRBJ2-3; 13 positions agree with TRBD2. The receptor was isolated from a person aged 40-85 years with oral cavity squamous cell carcinoma. DNA for the CDR3: TGTGCCAGCAGACCCACTGGGACTAGCGGGAAAGATACGCAGTATTTT. This sequence encodes CASRPTGTSGKDTQYF.